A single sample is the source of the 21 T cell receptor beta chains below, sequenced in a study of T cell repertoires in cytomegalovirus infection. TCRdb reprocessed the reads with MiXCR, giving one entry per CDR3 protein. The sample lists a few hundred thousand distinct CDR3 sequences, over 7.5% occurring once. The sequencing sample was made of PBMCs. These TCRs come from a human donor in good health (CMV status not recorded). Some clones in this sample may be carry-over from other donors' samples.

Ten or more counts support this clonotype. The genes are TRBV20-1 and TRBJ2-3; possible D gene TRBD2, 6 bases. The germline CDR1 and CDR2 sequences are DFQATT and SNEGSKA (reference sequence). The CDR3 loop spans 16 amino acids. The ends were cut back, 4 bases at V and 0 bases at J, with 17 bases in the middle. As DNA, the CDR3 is TGCAGTGCTATACATACAGCGGGTTCTAGCACAGATACGCAGTATTTT. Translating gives CSAIHTAGSSTDTQYF.

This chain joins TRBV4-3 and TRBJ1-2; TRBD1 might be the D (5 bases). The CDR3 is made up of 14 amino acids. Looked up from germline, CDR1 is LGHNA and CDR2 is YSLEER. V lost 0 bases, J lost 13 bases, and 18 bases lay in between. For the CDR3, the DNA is TGCGCCAGCAGCCAAGATTCAGGAGTGGGGGATTGCACCTTC. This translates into CASSQDSGVGDCTF.

The CDR3 is CASSLSWQNTEAFF. CDR3 sequence (DNA): TGTGCCAGCAGCTTATCGTGGCAGAACACTGAAGCTTTCTTT. This chain links TRBV7-9 with TRBJ1-1; D call uncertain. V was pared by 2 bases and J by 1 base, with 8 bases between. In germline, CDR1 is SEHNR, CDR2 FQNEAQ (reference sequence). This CDR3 is built from 14 residues. Full variable domain (missing parts from reference TRBV7-9 and TRBJ1-1): DTGVSQNPRHKITKRGQNVTFRCDPISEHNRLYWYRQTLGQGPEFLTYFQNEAQLEKSRLLSDRFSAERPKGSFSTLEIQRTEQGDSAMYLCASSLSWQNTEAFFGQGTRLTVV.

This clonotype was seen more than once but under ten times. The CDR3 DNA follows: TGTGCCAGCAGCCAAGATACCGCCAGCGCGAAGAATGAGCAGTTCTTC. Its protein product is CASSQDTASAKNEQFF. The chain recombines TRBV4-2 with TRBJ2-1, with D unresolved. Germline V gene lookup returns CDR1 LGHNA and CDR2 YNFKEQ. The V gene lost 0 bases and the J gene lost 7 bases, with 16 bases spanning the gap. The CDR3 is 16 amino acids.

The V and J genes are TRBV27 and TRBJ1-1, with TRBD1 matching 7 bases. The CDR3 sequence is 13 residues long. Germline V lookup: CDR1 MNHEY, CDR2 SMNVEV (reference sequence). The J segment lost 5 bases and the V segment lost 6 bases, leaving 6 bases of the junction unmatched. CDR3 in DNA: TGTGCCAGCAGGAGACAGGGACCAACTGAAGCTTTCTTT. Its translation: CASRRQGPTEAFF.

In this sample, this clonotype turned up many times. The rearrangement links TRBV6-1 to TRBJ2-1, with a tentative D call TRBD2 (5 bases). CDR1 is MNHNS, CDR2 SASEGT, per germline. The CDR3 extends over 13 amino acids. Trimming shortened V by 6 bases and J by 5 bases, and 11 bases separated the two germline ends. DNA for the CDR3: TGTGCCAGCAGCTCTAGCCGTAACAATGAGCAGTTCTTC. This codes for CASSSSRNNEQFF.

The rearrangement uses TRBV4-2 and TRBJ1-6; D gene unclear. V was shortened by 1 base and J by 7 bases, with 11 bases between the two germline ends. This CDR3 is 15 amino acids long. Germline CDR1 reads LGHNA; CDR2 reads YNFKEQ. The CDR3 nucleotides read TGTGCCAGCAGCCAAGGAAACAGAGAGAATTCACCCCTCCACTTT. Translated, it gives CASSQGNRENSPLHF.

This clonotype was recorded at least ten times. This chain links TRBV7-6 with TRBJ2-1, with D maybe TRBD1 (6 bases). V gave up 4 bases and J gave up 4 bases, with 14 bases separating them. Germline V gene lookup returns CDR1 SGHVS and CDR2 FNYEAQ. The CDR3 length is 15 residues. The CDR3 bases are TGTGCCAGCAGCTCAGGGGTAGGGGCATACAATGAGCAGTTCTTC. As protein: CASSSGVGAYNEQFF. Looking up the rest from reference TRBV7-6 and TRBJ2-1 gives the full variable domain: GAGVSQSPRYKVTKRGQDVALRCDPISGHVSLYWYRQALGQGPEFLTYFNYEAQQDKSGLPNDRFSAERPEGSISTLTIQRTEQRDSAMYRCASSSGVGAYNEQFFGPGTRLTVL.

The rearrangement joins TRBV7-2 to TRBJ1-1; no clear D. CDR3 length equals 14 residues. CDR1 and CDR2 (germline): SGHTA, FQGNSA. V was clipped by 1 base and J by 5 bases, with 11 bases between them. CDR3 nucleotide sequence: TGTGCCAGCAGCTTAGATGGGTTGACTACTGAAGCTTTCTTT. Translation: CASSLDGLTTEAFF.

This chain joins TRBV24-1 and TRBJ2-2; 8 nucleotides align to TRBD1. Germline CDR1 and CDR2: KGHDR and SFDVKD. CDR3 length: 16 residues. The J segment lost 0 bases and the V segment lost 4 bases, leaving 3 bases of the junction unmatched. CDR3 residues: CATSEPGGANTGELFF. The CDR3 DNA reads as TGTGCCACCAGTGAACCAGGGGGCGCGAACACCGGGGAGCTGTTTTTT.

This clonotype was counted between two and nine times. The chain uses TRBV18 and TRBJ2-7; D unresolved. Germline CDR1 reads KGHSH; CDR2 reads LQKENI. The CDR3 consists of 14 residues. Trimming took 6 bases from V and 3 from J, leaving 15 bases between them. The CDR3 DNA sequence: TGTGCCAGCTCCCCCTCCGCATCTCTCTACGAGCAGTACTTC. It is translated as CASSPSASLYEQYF.

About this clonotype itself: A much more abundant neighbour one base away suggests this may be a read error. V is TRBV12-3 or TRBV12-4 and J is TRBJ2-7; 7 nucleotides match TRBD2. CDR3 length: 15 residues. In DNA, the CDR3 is TGTACCAGCAGCCAACAGGCCACGCGGGAGCGCGAGCAGTACTTC. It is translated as CTSSQQATREREQYF.

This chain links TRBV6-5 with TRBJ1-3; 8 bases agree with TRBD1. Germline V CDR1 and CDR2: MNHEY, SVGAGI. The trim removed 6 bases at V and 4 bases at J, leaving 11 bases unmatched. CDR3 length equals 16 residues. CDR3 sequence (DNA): TGTGCCAGCAGCAGTACTACAGGGGGGACGGGAAACACCATATATTTT. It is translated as CASSSTTGGTGNTIYF.

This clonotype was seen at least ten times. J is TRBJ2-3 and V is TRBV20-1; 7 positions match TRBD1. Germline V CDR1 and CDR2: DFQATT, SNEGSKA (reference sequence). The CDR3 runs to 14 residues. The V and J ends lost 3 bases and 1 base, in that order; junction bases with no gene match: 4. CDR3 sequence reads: CSARRQGGTDTQYF. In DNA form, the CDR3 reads TGCAGTGCTAGGCGACAGGGAGGCACAGATACGCAGTATTTT.

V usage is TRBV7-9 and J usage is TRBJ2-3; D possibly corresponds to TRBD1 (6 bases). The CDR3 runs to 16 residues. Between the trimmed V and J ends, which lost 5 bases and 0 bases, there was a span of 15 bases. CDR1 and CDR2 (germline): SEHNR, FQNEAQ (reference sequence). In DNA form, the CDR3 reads TGTGCCAGCAGCGGCACCGGGACAACTAGCACAGATACGCAGTATTTT. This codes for CASSGTGTTSTDTQYF.

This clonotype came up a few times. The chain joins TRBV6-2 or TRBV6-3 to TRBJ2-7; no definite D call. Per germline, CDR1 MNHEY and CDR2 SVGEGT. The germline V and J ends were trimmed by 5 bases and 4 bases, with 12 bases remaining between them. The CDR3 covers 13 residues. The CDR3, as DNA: TGTGCCAGCAGTCAGACGGAATGGTACGAGCAGTACTTC. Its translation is CASSQTEWYEQYF.

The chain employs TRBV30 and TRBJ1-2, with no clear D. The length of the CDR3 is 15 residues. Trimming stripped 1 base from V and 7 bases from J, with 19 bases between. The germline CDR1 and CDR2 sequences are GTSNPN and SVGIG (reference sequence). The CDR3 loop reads CAWSDAPTSMVGYTF. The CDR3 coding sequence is TGTGCCTGGAGTGACGCGCCGACTTCGATGGTTGGCTACACCTTC.

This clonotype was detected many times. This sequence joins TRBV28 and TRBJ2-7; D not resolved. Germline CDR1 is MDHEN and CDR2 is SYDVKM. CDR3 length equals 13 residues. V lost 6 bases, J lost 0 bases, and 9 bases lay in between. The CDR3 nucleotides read TGTGCCAGCAGCCCCGTAGTCTCCTACGAGCAGTACTTC. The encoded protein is CASSPVVSYEQYF.

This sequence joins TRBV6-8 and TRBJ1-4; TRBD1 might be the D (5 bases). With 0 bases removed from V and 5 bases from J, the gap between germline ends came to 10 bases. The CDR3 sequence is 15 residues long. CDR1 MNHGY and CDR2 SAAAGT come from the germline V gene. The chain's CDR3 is CASSYSPGKNEKLFF. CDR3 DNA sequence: TGTGCCAGCAGTTACTCTCCAGGGAAAAATGAAAAACTGTTTTTT.

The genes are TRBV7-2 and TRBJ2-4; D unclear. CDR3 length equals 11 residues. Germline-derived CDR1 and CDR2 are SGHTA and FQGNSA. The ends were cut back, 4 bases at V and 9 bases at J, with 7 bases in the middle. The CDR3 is CASSSLGIQYF. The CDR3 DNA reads TGTGCCAGCAGCTCGTTAGGCATTCAGTACTTC.

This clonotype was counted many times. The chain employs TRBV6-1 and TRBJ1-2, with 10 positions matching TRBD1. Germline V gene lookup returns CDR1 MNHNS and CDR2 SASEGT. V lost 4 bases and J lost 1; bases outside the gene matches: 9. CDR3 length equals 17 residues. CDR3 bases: TGTGCCAGCAGTGGTACCGGGACAGGGGAAATTAACTATGGCTACACCTTC. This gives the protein CASSGTGTGEINYGYTF.